Listed below are T cell receptor beta chains from one sample, sequenced in a study of blood T cell repertoires in COVID-19. Some clones are missing from TCRdb's copy, which holds only in-frame ones; the method was immunoSEQ multiplex PCR. This sample carries a few hundred thousand clones, about 82% of them seen once, and the ten largest clones take 2% to 3%. The specimen sequenced was peripheral blood. Receptors were obtained from a woman aged 70 to 79 with COVID-19, enrolled during active disease. CDR3s include the opening cysteine and the closing phenylalanine or tryptophan. A D gene is named only where the DNA matches it firmly. Expanded clones are given a class, and other clones once, few, many or no size at all.

TRBV7-2	.	TRBJ2-2	.	TGTGCCAGCAGCTTGTCAGTCAGGGTTAACACCGGGGAGCTGTTTTTT	CASSLSVRVNTGELFF
TRBV5-1	.	TRBJ1-1	.	TGCGCCAGCAGCCCTTGGGGAGTGAACACTGAAGCTTTCTTT	CASSPWGVNTEAFF
TRBV5-4	.	TRBJ1-5	.	TGTGCCAGCAGCTTGGCTGGGAGGGGTCAGCCCCAGCATTTT	CASSLAGRGQPQHF
TRBV7-2	.	TRBJ1-6	TRBD1	TGTGCCAGCAGCCCCGACAGGGTCGGGTCACCCCTCCACTTT	CASSPDRVGSPLHF
TRBV29-1	.	TRBJ2-5	.	TGCAGCGAGGAGGTCCAAGAGACCCAGTACTTC	CSEEVQETQYF
TRBV2	.	TRBJ1-4	.	TGTGCCAGCTCCAACCCACAGGGAAGGAATGAAAAACTGTTTTTT	CASSNPQGRNEKLFF
TRBV6-5	.	TRBJ1-1	TRBD1	TGTGCCAGCAGGGTCAGGGGGCCCAACACTGAAGCTTTCTTT	CASRVRGPNTEAFF
TRBV2	.	TRBJ1-2	.	TGTGCCAGCATAGTTTATCCCTATGGCTACACCTTC	CASIVYPYGYTF
TRBV27	.	TRBJ2-2	TRBD1	TGTGCCAGCAGTTCACTCGGGACAGGTTCGAACACCGGGGAGCTGTTTTTT	CASSSLGTGSNTGELFF
TRBV30	.	TRBJ2-7	.	TGTGCCTGGAGTGTAGAGTATGGTAGCTCTCCCAACGAGCAGTACTTC	CAWSVEYGSSPNEQYF
TRBV5-5	.	TRBJ2-3	.	TGTGCCAGCAGCTTGTATCCGCACGGGACAGATACGCAGTATTTT	CASSLYPHGTDTQYF
TRBV12-5	.	TRBJ1-3	.	TGTGCTAGTGGTTTGGTAGTACCGGGAGCCCTATCTGGAAACACCATATATTTT	CASGLVVPGALSGNTIYF
TRBV27	.	TRBJ2-1	.	TGTGCCAGCAGGGGGAGAAGAAACTACAATGAGCAGTTCTTC	CASRGRRNYNEQFF
TRBV24-1	.	TRBJ1-6	.	TGTGCCACCAGTGATACCCTGGAGAATTCACCCCTCCACTTT	CATSDTLENSPLHF
TRBV28	.	TRBJ1-5	TRBD1	TGTGCCAGCAGCCGTTTGACAGGGCCCCTAAAAAGGCAGCCCCAGCATTTT	CASSRLTGPLKRQPQHF
TRBV6-6	.	TRBJ1-2	TRBD1	TGTGCCAGCAGTCCGCTCCCGGGACAGACTCCTTTCTATGGCTACACCTTC	CASSPLPGQTPFYGYTF
TRBV7-2	few	TRBJ2-5	.	TGTGCCAGCAGCTTAGCGAGGAAGGACCAAGAGACCCAGTACTTC	CASSLARKDQETQYF
TRBV7-3	.	TRBJ2-1	TRBD2	TGTGCCAACAGCCCCCCAGGCAGCGGGAGGACGAATGAGCAGTTCTTC	CANSPPGSGRTNEQFF
TRBV10-3	once	TRBJ2-3	.	TGTGCCATGCAAGTGGGGCCCTCGAGTCGTACGCAGTATTTT	CAMQVGPSSRTQYF
TRBV19	.	TRBJ1-4	TRBD1	TGTGCCAGTAGTATAGGCCTACAGGGGATCGATGAAAAACTGTTTTTT	CASSIGLQGIDEKLFF
TRBV5-6	.	TRBJ2-7	TRBD1	TGTGCCAGCAGCGTAGGGACAGCCGAGCAGTACTTC	CASSVGTAEQYF
TRBV7-3	.	TRBJ2-1	TRBD2	TGTGCCAGCAGCCTTATGCCTAGCGGGGGCAACAATGAGCAGTTCTTC	CASSLMPSGGNNEQFF
TRBV15	.	TRBJ1-5	.	TGTGCCACCAGCAGAGATCCAGGTCAGCCCCAGCATTTT	CATSRDPGQPQHF
TRBV29-1	.	TRBJ1-1	.	TGCAGCGTCGGACGCACCGGGGGGGACACTGAAGCTTTCTTT	CSVGRTGGDTEAFF
TRBV5-8	.	TRBJ1-5	.	TGTGCCAGCAGCTTTTCGGGAGGGAATCAGCCCCAGCATTTT	CASSFSGGNQPQHF
TRBV7-2	few	TRBJ2-5	.	TGTGCCAGCAGGCCCCTTCGCGGGTTAGAGACCCAGTACTTC	CASRPLRGLETQYF
TRBV4-1	.	TRBJ2-7	.	TGCGCCAGCAGCCAAGAGTTTAGCAGGACATCGGGCGCCTACGAGCAGTACTTC	CASSQEFSRTSGAYEQYF
TRBV9	.	TRBJ2-7	TRBD1	TGTGCCAGCAGCGCGAAGGGGACAGTGGACTACGAGCAGTACTTC	CASSAKGTVDYEQYF
TRBV19	.	TRBJ1-2	.	TGTGCCAGTAGTATACAAGCTCGGGCCAAAACGGGATATGGCTACACCTTC	CASSIQARAKTGYGYTF
TRBV7-9	.	TRBJ2-7	.	TGTGCCAGCAGCTCAGACAGAACCTACGAGCAGTACTTC	CASSSDRTYEQYF
TRBV19	.	TRBJ2-1	TRBD2	TGTGCCAGTAGTATGAGCGGGAGGATGAATGAGCAGTTCTTC	CASSMSGRMNEQFF
TRBV28	.	TRBJ2-4	TRBD2	TGTGCCAGCAGGGAGGGACTAGCGGGGTTCCTAGCCAAAAACATTCAGTACTTC	CASREGLAGFLAKNIQYF
TRBV6-6	.	TRBJ2-1	.	TGTGCCAGCAGTTATCTGTACAATGAGCAGTTCTTC	CASSYLYNEQFF
TRBV27	.	TRBJ1-1	.	TGTGCCAGCAGTATACAGGGACGGGACACTGAAGCTTTCTTT	CASSIQGRDTEAFF
TRBV4-2	.	TRBJ1-6	.	TGTGCCAGCAGCCAAACCCTAACCGGGACTCCTAATTCACCCCTCCACTTT	CASSQTLTGTPNSPLHF
TRBV7-7	once	TRBJ2-5	TRBD1	TGTGCTAGCAGCTTTAGGACAGGGGTAGAGACCCAGTACTTC	CASSFRTGVETQYF
TRBV27	.	TRBJ2-2	TRBD1	TGTGCCAGCACCCGTAGTACAGGGGTCACCGGGGAGCTGTTTTTT	CASTRSTGVTGELFF
TRBV7-9	once	TRBJ1-1	.	TGTGCCAGCAGTTCCTTACGGGATAACACTGAAGCTTTCTTT	CASSSLRDNTEAFF
TRBV6-1	.	TRBJ1-3	.	TGTGCCAGCAGTGAAGTTACAGGAAGGCCTGGAAACACCATATATTTT	CASSEVTGRPGNTIYF
TRBV5-5	.	TRBJ1-2	TRBD1	TGTGCCAGCAGCTTGGCTGCGACAGGGAACTATGGCTACACCTTC	CASSLAATGNYGYTF
TRBV25-1	.	TRBJ2-5	TRBD2	TGTGCCAGCAGTGCTAGCGGGGGGATGCAAGAGACCCAGTACTTC	CASSASGGMQETQYF
TRBV5-1	.	TRBJ2-1	.	TGCGCCAGCAGCCAAGACAGCTCCTACAATGAGCAGTTCTTC	CASSQDSSYNEQFF
TRBV11-1	.	TRBJ1-6	.	TGTGCCAGCAGCGCCTTGACAGCTAATTCACCCCTCCACTTT	CASSALTANSPLHF
TRBV6-2/TRBV6-3	.	TRBJ1-1	.	TGTGCCAGCAGCCTCATTGGGGGGAAGAACACTGAAGCTTTCTTT	CASSLIGGKNTEAFF
TRBV2	.	TRBJ1-1	.	TGTGCCAGCAAATCGGGGGAAGGCACTGAAGCTTTCTTT	CASKSGEGTEAFF
TRBV3-1/TRBV3-2	.	TRBJ2-5	.	TGTGCCAGCAGCGCTATGGGCGGGCAGAGAGAGACCCAGTACTTC	CASSAMGGQRETQYF
TRBV11-3	once	TRBJ2-1	.	TGTGCCAGCAGCGGGGGGTTCTCCTACAATGAGCAGTTCTTC	CASSGGFSYNEQFF
TRBV7-9	once	TRBJ1-3	.	TGTGCCAGCAGCTTAAGCTGGGAGGGGAACACCATATATTTT	CASSLSWEGNTIYF
TRBV3-1/TRBV3-2	.	TRBJ2-5	TRBD2	TGTGCCAGCAGCCATAGGACTAGCTGGGAGACCCAGTACTTC	CASSHRTSWETQYF